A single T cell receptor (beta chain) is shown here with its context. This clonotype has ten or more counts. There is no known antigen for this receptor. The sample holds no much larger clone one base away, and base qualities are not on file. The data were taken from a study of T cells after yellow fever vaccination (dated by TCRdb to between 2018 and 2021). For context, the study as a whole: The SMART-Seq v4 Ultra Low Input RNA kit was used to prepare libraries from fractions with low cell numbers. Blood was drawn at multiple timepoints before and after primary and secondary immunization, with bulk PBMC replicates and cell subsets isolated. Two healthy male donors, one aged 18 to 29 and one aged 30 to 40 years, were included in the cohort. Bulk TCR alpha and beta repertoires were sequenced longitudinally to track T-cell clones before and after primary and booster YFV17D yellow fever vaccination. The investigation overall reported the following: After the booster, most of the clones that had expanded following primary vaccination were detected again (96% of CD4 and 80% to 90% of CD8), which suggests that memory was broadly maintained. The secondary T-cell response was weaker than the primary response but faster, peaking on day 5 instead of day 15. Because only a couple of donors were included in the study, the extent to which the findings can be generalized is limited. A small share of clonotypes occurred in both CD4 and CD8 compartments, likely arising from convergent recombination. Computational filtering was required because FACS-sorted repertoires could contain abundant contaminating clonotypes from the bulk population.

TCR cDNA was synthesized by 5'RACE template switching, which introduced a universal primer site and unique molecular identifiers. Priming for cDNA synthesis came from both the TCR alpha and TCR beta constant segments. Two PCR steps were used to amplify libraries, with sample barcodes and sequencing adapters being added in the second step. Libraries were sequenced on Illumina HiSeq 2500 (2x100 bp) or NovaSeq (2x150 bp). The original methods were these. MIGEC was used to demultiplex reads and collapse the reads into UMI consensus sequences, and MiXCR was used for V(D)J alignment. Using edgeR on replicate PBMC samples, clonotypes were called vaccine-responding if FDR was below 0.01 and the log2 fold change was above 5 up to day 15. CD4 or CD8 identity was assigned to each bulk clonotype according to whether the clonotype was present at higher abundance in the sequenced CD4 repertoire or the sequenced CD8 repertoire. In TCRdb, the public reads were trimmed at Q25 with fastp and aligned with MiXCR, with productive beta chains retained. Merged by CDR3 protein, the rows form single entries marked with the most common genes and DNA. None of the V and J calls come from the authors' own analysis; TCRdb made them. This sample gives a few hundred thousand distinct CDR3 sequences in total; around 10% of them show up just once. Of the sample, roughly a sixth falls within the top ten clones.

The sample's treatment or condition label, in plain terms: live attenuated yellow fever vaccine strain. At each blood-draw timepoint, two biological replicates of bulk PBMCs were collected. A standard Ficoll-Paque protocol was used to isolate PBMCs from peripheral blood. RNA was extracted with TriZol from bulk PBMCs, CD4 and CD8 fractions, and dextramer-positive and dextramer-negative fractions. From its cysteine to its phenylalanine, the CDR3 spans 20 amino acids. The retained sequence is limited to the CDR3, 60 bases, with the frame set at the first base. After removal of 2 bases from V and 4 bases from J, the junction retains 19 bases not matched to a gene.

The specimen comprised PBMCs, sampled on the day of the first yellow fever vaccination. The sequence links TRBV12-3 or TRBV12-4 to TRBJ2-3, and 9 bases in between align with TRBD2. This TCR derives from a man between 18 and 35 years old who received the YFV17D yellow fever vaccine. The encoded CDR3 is CASSLNFRFVGTSPADTQYF. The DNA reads TGTGCCAGCAGTTTAAATTTTCGTTTTGTGGGGACTAGCCCCGCAGATACGCAGTATTTT.